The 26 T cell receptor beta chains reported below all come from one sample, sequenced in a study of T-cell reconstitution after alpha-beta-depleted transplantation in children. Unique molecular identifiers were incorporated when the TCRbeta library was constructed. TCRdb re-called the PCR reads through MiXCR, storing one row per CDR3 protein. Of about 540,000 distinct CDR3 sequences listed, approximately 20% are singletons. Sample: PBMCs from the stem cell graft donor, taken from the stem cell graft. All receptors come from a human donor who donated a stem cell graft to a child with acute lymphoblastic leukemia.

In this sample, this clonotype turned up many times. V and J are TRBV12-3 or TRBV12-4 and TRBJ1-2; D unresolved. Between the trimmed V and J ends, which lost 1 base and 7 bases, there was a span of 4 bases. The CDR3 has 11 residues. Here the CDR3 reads CASSLDFGYTF. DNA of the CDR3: TGTGCCAGCAGTTTAGATTTTGGCTACACCTTC.

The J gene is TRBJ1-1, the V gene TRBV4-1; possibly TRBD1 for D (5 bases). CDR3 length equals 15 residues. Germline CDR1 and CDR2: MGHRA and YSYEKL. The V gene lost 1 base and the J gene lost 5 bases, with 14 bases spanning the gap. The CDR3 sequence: CASSQGAVWGTEAFF. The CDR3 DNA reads TGCGCCAGCAGCCAAGGGGCAGTCTGGGGGACTGAAGCTTTCTTT.

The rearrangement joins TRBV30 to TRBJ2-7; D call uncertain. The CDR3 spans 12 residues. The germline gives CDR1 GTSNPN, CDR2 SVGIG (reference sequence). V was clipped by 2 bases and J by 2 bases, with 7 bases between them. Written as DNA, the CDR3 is TGTGCCTGGAGTACTATCACCTACGAGCAGTACTTC. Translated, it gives CAWSTITYEQYF.

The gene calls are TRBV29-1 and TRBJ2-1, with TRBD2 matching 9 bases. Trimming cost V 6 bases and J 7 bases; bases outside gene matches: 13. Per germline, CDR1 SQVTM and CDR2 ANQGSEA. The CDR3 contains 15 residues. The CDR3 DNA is TGCAGCGTGGGGGCTAGCGGGACACCTTTTAATGAGCAGTTCTTC. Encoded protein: CSVGASGTPFNEQFF.

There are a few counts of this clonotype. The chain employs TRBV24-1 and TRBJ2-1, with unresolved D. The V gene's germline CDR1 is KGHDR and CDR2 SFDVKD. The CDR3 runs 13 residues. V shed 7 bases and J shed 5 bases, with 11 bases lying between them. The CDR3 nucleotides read TGTGCCACCAGCGCGCGAGCCCACAATGAGCAGTTCTTC. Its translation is CATSARAHNEQFF.

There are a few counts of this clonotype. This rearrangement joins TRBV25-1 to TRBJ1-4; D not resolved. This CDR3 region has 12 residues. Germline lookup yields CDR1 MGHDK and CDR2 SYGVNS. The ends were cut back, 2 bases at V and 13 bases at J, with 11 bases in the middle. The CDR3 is CASSEMADLLFF. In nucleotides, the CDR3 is TGTGCCAGCAGTGAAATGGCAGACCTACTGTTTTTT.

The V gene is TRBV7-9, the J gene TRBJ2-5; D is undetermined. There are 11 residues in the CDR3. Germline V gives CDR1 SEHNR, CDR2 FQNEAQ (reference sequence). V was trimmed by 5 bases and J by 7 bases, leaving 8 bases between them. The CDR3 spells CASSRAGTQYF. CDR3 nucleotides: TGTGCCAGCAGCCGGGCAGGGACCCAGTACTTC. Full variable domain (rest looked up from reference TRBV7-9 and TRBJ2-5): DTGVSQNPRHKITKRGQNVTFRCDPISEHNRLYWYRQTLGQGPEFLTYFQNEAQLEKSRLLSDRFSAERPKGSFSTLEIQRTEQGDSAMYLCASSRAGTQYFGPGTRLLVL.

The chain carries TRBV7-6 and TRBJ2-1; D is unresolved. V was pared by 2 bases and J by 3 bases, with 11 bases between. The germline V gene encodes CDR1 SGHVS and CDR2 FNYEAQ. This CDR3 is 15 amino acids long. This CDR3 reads CASSLKRLNYNEQFF. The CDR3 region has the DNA TGTGCCAGCAGCTTAAAACGACTGAACTACAATGAGCAGTTCTTC.

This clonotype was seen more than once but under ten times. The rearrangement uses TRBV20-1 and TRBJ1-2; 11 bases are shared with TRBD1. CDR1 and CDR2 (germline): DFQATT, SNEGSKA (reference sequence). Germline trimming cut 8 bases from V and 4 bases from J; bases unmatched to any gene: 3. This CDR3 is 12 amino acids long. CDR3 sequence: CSRDRGGYGYTF. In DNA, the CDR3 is TGCAGTCGGGACAGGGGGGGCTATGGCTACACCTTC.

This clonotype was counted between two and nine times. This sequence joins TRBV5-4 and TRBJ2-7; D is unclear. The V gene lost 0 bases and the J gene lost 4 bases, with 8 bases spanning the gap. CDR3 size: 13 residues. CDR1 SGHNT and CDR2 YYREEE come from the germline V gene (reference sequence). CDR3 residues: CASSLVGRYEQYF. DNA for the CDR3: TGTGCCAGCAGCTTGGTTGGCCGTTACGAGCAGTACTTC.

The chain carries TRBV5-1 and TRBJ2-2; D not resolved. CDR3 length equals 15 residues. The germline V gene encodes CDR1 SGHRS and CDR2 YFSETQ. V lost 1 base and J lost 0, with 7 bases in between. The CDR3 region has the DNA TGCGCCAGCAGCTTGCCAAGAGCGAACACCGGGGAGCTGTTTTTT. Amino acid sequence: CASSLPRANTGELFF.

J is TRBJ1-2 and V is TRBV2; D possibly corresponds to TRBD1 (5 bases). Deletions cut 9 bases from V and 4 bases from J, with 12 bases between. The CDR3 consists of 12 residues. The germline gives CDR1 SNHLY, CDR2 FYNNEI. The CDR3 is CAREGRTYGYTF. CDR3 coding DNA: TGTGCCAGGGAGGGGCGGACCTATGGCTACACCTTC.

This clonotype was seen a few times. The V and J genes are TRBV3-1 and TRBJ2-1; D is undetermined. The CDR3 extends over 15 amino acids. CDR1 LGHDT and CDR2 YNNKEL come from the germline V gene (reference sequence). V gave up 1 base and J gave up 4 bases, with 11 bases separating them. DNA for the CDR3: TGTGCCAGCAGCCAAGCCTGGCAGGCTTACAATGAGCAGTTCTTC. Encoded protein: CASSQAWQAYNEQFF.

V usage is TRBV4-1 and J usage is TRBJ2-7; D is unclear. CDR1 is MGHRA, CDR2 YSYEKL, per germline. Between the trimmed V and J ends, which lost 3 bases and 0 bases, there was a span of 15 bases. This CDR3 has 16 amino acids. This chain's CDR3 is CASSQPEVAASYEQYF. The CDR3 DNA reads TGCGCCAGCAGCCAGCCCGAGGTGGCAGCCTCCTACGAGCAGTACTTC.

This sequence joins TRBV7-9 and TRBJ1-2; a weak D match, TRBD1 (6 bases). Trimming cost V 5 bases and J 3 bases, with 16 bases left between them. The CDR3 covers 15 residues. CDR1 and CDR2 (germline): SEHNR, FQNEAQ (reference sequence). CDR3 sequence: CASSPRMGAHYGYTF. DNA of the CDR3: TGTGCCAGCAGCCCTCGGATGGGGGCACACTATGGCTACACCTTC.

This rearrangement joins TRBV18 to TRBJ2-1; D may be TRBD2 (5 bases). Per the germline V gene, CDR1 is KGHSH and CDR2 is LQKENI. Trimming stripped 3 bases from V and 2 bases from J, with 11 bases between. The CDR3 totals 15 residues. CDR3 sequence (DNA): TGTGCCAGCTCACCCTCGGACGGGGCCTACAATGAGCAGTTCTTC. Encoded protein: CASSPSDGAYNEQFF.

Written as DNA, the CDR3 is TGCAGTGCTAGAGATTGGTACGAGCAGTACTTC. This sequence encodes CSARDWYEQYF. The rearrangement uses TRBV20-1 and TRBJ2-7; D uncertain. Germline values: CDR1 DFQATT, CDR2 SNEGSKA (reference sequence). V was pared by 0 bases and J by 4 bases, with 4 bases between. The CDR3 is made up of 11 amino acids.

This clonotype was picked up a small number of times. CDR3 region: CASSLLLLRTGDRPDLNTEAFF. The CDR3 coding sequence is TGTGCCAGCAGCTTACTTCTCCTCAGGACAGGAGACCGACCCGATCTGAACACTGAAGCTTTCTTT. This sequence joins TRBV7-2 and TRBJ1-1; 7 nucleotides align to TRBD1. Germline CDR1 reads SGHTA; CDR2 reads FQGNSA. Trimming cost V 2 bases and J 0 bases; bases outside gene matches: 24. CDR3 length equals 22 residues.

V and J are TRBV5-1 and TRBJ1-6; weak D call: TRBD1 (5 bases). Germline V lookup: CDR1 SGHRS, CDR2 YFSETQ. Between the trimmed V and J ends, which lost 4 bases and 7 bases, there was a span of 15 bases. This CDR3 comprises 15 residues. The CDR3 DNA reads TGCGCCAGCAGCCCCGAAGACGGGGGAAATTCACCCCTCCACTTT. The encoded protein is CASSPEDGGNSPLHF.

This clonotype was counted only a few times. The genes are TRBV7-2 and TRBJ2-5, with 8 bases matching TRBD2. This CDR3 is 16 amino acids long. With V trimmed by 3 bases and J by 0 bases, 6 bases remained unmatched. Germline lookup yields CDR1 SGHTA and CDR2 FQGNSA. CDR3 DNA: TGTGCCAGCAGCTTCCCGACTAGCGTAGACCAAGAGACCCAGTACTTC. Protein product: CASSFPTSVDQETQYF.

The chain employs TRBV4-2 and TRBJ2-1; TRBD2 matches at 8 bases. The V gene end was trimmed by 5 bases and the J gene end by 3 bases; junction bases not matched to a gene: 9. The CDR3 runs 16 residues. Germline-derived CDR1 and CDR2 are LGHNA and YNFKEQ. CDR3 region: CASSGEAGAVYNEQFF. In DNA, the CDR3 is TGTGCCAGCAGCGGAGAAGCGGGAGCTGTCTACAATGAGCAGTTCTTC.

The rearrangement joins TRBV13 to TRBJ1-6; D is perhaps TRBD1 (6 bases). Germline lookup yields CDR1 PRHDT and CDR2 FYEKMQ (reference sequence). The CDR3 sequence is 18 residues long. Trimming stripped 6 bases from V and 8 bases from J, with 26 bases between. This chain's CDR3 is CASSTGTLHTGTDSPLHF. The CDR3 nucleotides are TGTGCCAGCAGTACCGGGACATTACATACCGGGACCGATTCACCCCTCCACTTT.

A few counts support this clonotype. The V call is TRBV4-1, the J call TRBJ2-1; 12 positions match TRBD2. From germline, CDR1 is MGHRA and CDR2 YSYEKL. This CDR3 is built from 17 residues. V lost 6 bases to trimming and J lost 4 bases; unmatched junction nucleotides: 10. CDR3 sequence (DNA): TGCGCCAGCAGGGCTAGCGGGAGGGGACGGGGTTACAATGAGCAGTTCTTC. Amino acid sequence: CASRASGRGRGYNEQFF.

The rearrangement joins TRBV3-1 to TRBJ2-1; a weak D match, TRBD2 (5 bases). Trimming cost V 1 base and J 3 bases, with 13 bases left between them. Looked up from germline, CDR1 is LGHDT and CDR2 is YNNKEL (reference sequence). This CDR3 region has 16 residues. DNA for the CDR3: TGTGCCAGCAGCCAAGTCCTGCGCGGAGGCTACAATGAGCAGTTCTTC. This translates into CASSQVLRGGYNEQFF.

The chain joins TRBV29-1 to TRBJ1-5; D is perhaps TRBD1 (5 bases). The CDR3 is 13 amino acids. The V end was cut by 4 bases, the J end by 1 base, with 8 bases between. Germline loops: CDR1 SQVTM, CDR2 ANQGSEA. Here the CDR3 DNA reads TGCAGCGTTGCGGCAGGGAGCAATCAGCCCCAGCATTTT. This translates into CSVAAGSNQPQHF.

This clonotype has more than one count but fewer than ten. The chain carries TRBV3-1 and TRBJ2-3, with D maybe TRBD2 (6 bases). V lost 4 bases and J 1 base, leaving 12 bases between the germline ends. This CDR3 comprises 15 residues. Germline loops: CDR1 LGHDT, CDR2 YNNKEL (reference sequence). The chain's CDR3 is CASSLAVAGTDTQYF. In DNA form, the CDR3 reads TGTGCCAGCAGCCTAGCGGTTGCGGGCACAGATACGCAGTATTTT.